This paragraph covers one TCR beta chain sequence. The read finishes 3 residues shy of the CDR3 end, and the germline J gene is used to complete it. These data belong to a study of T cells in women clearing cervical HPV infection. The method was immunoSEQ multiplex PCR; TCRdb's version includes in-frame clones alone and lacks a portion of them. The sample table includes 25,000 to 35,000 clones. Germline CDR1 SNHLY, CDR2 FYNNEI. V lost 10 bases to trimming and J lost 4 bases; unmatched junction nucleotides: 6. CDR3 size: 14 residues. Sequencing was performed on blood buffy coat. The clonotype originates from a woman between 18 and 70 years old with a cervical HPV16 infection that either progressed to CIN3+ or cleared (not recorded which). V is TRBV2 and J is TRBJ2-6; TRBD1 matches 8 bases. CDR3 bases read: TGTGCCACGGACAGGGAACAAGGGGCCAACGTC. This translates into CATDREQGANV. The whole CDR3 is CATDREQGANVLTF.